The clone carrying this T cell receptor beta chain has a handful of counts. Unique molecular identifiers were built into the TCRbeta library. A single record per CDR3 protein comes from TCRdb applying MiXCR to the PCR reads. The sample carries 200,000 to 250,000 distinct CDR3 sequences, 9.5% to 13% recorded once. Germline V gene lookup returns CDR1 MDHEN and CDR2 SYDVKM. Trimming left V 5 bases short and J 8 bases short, with 21 bases between. The CDR3 has 15 amino acids. This sample was included in a study of T-cell reconstitution after alpha-beta-depleted transplantation in children. The chain combines TRBV28 with TRBJ1-2; TRBD1 is a possible D gene (5 bases). The specimen was PBMCs, collected before TCRalphabeta/CD19-depleted stem cell transplant. The origin of this receptor is a child less than two years old with acute myeloid leukemia, due to receive a stem cell transplant. The CDR3: CASSTASSGARGYTF. The CDR3, as DNA: TGTGCCAGCAGTACAGCTTCTTCCGGGGCTCGAGGCTACACCTTC.